Listed below are T cell receptor beta chains from one sample, sequenced in a study of cytomegalovirus exposure and HLA in healthy donors. Some clones are missing from TCRdb's copy, which holds only in-frame ones; the method was immunoSEQ multiplex PCR. Of 110,000 or so clones listed, 77% were seen once; the top ten hold 9.5% to 12%. The source material was PBMCs. The receptors stem from a man aged 35-49 years in good health and CMV-seropositive. The CDR3 runs from the conserved cysteine through the conserved F or W. A D gene is named only where the DNA matches it firmly.

TRBJ2-1,TRBV9,TRBD2,CASSVVSGGAREQFF
TRBJ2-3,TRBV7-2,TRBD1,CASSLRTGGYSDTQYF
TRBJ2-3,TRBV7-9,TRBD2,CSSSGTTSGGTDTQYF
TRBJ2-1,TRBV28,NA,CASSYGGREQFF
TRBJ1-5,TRBV9,TRBD1,CASSVGTGNQPQHF
TRBJ2-7,TRBV7-2,NA,CASSISPSPFEQYF
TRBJ2-7,TRBV28,TRBD2,CASSSPSGGPTYEQYF
TRBJ1-2,TRBV6-5,NA,CASSYGSEPNYGYTF
TRBJ2-1,TRBV5-4,NA,CASSFGIPIWGDNEQFF
NA,TRBV11-1,TRBD1,CASSPPDRVHEQYF
TRBJ2-1,TRBV29-1,NA,CSVVRQGKPNEQFF
TRBJ1-2,TRBV7-2,TRBD1,CASSLSGTGVNYGYTF
TRBJ1-1,TRBV7-2,NA,CASSLAVQLNTEAFF
TRBJ2-7,TRBV6-5,TRBD1,CASTGQASYEQYF
TRBJ2-1,TRBV4-1,NA,CASSQRRYEQFF
TRBJ2-1,TRBV28,NA,CASSHDYFNEQFF
TRBJ2-3,TRBV7-7,TRBD1,CASSRGTGTDTQYF
TRBJ2-1,TRBV11-2,NA,CASSLTLNEQFF
TRBJ1-5,TRBV7-9,NA,CASSHLAGGNQPQHF
TRBJ2-1,TRBV29-1,TRBD1,CSVDAGQGRNEQFF
TRBJ1-1,TRBV19,NA,CASSMDRVRLNTEAFF
TRBJ1-5,TRBV19,NA,CAGGVSWPQHF
TRBJ2-7,TRBV15,NA,CATSRGIAYEQYF
TRBJ2-1,TRBV2,NA,CASSEAADRSYNEQFF
TRBJ2-7,TRBV28,TRBD1,CASQGQGRYEQYF
TRBJ2-2,TRBV7-2,NA,CASTKGWNTGELFF
TRBJ2-7,TRBV7-9,NA,CASSLYSGPTYEQYF
TRBJ1-1,TRBV25-1,NA,CASSDISWNTEAFF